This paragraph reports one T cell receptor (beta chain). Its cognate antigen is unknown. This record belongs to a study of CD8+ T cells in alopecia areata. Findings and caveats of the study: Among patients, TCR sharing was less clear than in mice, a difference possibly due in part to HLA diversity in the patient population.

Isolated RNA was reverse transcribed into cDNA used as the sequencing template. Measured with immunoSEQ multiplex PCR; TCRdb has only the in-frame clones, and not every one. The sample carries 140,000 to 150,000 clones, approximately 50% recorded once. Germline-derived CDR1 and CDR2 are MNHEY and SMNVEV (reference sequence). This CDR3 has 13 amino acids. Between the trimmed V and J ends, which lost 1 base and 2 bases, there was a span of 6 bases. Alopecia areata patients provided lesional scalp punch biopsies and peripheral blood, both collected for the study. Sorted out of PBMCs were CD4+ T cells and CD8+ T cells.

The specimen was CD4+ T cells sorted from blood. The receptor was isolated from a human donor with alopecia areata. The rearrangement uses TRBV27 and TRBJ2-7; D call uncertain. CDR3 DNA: TGTGCCAGCAGTTTATTGGGCACCTACGAGCAGTACTTC. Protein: CASSLLGTYEQYF.